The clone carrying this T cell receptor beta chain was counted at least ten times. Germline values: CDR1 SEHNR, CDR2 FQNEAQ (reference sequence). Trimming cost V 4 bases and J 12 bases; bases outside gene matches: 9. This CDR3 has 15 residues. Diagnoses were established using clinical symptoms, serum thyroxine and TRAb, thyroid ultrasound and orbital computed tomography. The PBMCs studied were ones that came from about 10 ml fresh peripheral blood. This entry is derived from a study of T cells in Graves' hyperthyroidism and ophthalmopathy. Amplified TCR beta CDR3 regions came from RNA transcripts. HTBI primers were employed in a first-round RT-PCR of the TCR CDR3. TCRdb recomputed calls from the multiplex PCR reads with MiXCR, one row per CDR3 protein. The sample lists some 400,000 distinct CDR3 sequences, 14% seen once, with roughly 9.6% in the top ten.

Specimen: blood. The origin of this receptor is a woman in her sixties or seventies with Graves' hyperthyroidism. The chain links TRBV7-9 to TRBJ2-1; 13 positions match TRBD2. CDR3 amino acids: CASSSGLAGEVWQFF. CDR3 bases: TGTGCCAGCAGCTCTGGACTAGCGGGAGAGGTTTGGCAGTTCTTC.